These T cell receptor beta chains were read from a single sample in a study of somatic mutations in cytotoxic T cells in rheumatoid arthritis. Assay: immunoSEQ multiplex PCR; the TCRdb copy retains only in-frame clones and omits some. The repertoire holds some 16,000 clones, approximately 82% seen once, with around 15% in the top ten. The material sequenced was CD8+ T cells sorted from blood. Every receptor here comes from a woman between 50 and 59 years old with rheumatoid arthritis. CDR3s include the opening cysteine and the closing phenylalanine or tryptophan. A D gene is named only where the DNA matches it firmly. Only some rows state a clone size, as once, few, many or a class for expanded clones.

size: NA
V: TRBV6-5
J: TRBJ1-2
D: TRBD1
CDR3: CASSYSPRGPGYTF
DNA: TGTGCCAGCAGTTACTCACCCAGGGGGCCTGGCTACACCTTC

size: NA
V: TRBV5-1
J: TRBJ1-1
D: TRBD1
CDR3: CASSPWSQGDTEAFF
DNA: TGCGCCAGCAGCCCGTGGTCACAGGGGGACACTGAAGCTTTCTTT

size: NA
V: TRBV7-6
J: TRBJ1-1
D: NA
CDR3: CASSFQRNTEAFF
DNA: TGTGCCAGCAGCTTTCAACGAAACACTGAAGCTTTCTTT

size: once
V: TRBV6-1
J: TRBJ1-1
D: TRBD1
CDR3: CASRETGFMNTEAFF
DNA: TGTGCCAGCAGGGAGACAGGGTTCATGAACACTGAAGCTTTCTTT

size: NA
V: TRBV11-2
J: TRBJ2-5
D: NA
CDR3: CATGQQETQYF
DNA: TGTGCCACAGGACAACAAGAGACCCAGTACTTC

size: NA
V: TRBV14
J: TRBJ2-5
D: NA
CDR3: CASSQDWETQYF
DNA: TGTGCCAGCAGCCAAGATTGGGAGACCCAGTACTTC

size: few
V: TRBV7-6
J: TRBJ2-2
D: NA
CDR3: CASSPATPGELFF
DNA: TGTGCCAGCAGCCCCGCAACACCGGGGGAGCTGTTTTTT

size: NA
V: TRBV5-4
J: TRBJ1-1
D: NA
CDR3: CASSLEFASRSTEAFF
DNA: TGTGCCAGCAGCTTGGAGTTCGCGAGTAGGTCCACTGAAGCTTTCTTT

size: NA
V: TRBV19
J: TRBJ1-2
D: TRBD1
CDR3: CASSNRGPGYTF
DNA: TGTGCCAGTAGTAACAGGGGGCCTGGCTACACCTTC

size: NA
V: TRBV9
J: TRBJ1-3
D: NA
CDR3: CASSVATGLGNTIYF
DNA: TGTGCCAGCAGCGTAGCTACAGGGTTGGGAAACACCATATATTTT

size: NA
V: TRBV27
J: TRBJ1-5
D: TRBD1
CDR3: CASSYLATGGVHQPQHF
DNA: TGTGCCAGCAGTTACCTTGCCACAGGGGGCGTCCATCAGCCCCAGCATTTT

size: medium-sized
V: TRBV9
J: TRBJ2-7
D: TRBD2
CDR3: CASSAGTSGSYEQYF
DNA: TGTGCCAGCAGCGCCGGGACTAGCGGTTCCTACGAGCAGTACTTC

size: NA
V: TRBV9
J: TRBJ2-1
D: TRBD2
CDR3: CASSVANLADNEQFF
DNA: TGTGCCAGCAGCGTAGCGAATCTAGCGGACAATGAGCAGTTCTTC

size: NA
V: TRBV19
J: TRBJ1-4
D: NA
CDR3: CASNGRASTNEKLFF
DNA: TGTGCCAGTAATGGCAGAGCATCAACTAATGAAAAACTGTTTTTT

size: NA
V: TRBV6-4
J: TRBJ2-3
D: NA
CDR3: CASGPGEAQYF
DNA: TGTGCCAGCGGCCCGGGGGAGGCGCAGTATTTT

size: once
V: TRBV7-9
J: TRBJ2-1
D: TRBD1
CDR3: CASSTQGQGNYNEQFF
DNA: TGTGCCAGCAGCACACAGGGACAGGGGAATTACAATGAGCAGTTCTTC

size: once
V: TRBV7-6
J: TRBJ2-1
D: NA
CDR3: CASSLRDGSYNEQFF
DNA: TGTGCCAGCAGCCTCCGGGACGGCTCCTACAATGAGCAGTTCTTC

size: NA
V: TRBV30
J: TRBJ2-5
D: NA
CDR3: CAWSGDWGRRETQYF
DNA: TGTGCCTGGAGTGGGGATTGGGGGCGAAGAGAGACCCAGTACTTC

size: once
V: TRBV5-6
J: TRBJ2-7
D: TRBD2
CDR3: CASSDGTSGGPPYEQYF
DNA: TGTGCCAGCAGCGACGGGACTAGCGGGGGGCCCCCCTACGAGCAGTACTTC

size: NA
V: TRBV28
J: TRBJ2-3
D: NA
CDR3: CASSFVSSSTDTQYF
DNA: TGTGCCAGCAGTTTCGTTAGCAGCAGCACAGATACGCAGTATTTT

size: NA
V: TRBV5-5
J: TRBJ2-1
D: TRBD1
CDR3: CASSRQGDEQFF
DNA: TGTGCCAGCAGTCGACAGGGGGATGAGCAGTTCTTC

size: NA
V: TRBV5-5
J: TRBJ1-5
D: TRBD1
CDR3: CASSLIGQGQPQHF
DNA: TGTGCCAGCAGCTTAATAGGACAGGGCCAGCCCCAGCATTTT

size: NA
V: TRBV4-1
J: TRBJ2-7
D: TRBD2
CDR3: CASSKGDYSYEQYF
DNA: TGCGCCAGCAGCAAAGGGGACTACTCCTACGAGCAGTACTTC

size: NA
V: TRBV27
J: TRBJ2-1
D: TRBD2
CDR3: CASSFSGGNNEQFF
DNA: TGTGCCAGCAGTTTTAGCGGGGGGAACAATGAGCAGTTCTTC

size: NA
V: TRBV19
J: TRBJ1-1
D: NA
CDR3: CASAGTATATEAFF
DNA: TGTGCCAGCGCCGGGACGGCAACGGCCACTGAAGCTTTCTTT

size: NA
V: TRBV5-1
J: TRBJ2-1
D: TRBD1
CDR3: CASSARDRGNEQFF
DNA: TGCGCCAGCAGCGCCCGGGACAGGGGCAATGAGCAGTTCTTC

size: NA
V: TRBV6-5
J: TRBJ2-5
D: TRBD2
CDR3: CASSYSGLADETQYF
DNA: TGTGCCAGCAGTTACTCCGGACTAGCAGACGAGACCCAGTACTTC

size: NA
V: TRBV5-6
J: TRBJ1-5
D: NA
CDR3: CASSLGGFQPQHF
DNA: TGTGCCAGCAGCTTGGGAGGGTTTCAGCCCCAGCATTTT

size: NA
V: TRBV7-2
J: TRBJ2-5
D: NA
CDR3: CASSLVARGGETQYF
DNA: TGTGCCAGCAGCTTAGTTGCTAGAGGAGGGGAGACCCAGTACTTC

size: once
V: TRBV29-1
J: TRBJ2-7
D: NA
CDR3: CSVEVPREINYEQYF
DNA: TGCAGCGTTGAAGTACCGCGGGAAATAAACTACGAGCAGTACTTC

size: NA
V: TRBV13
J: TRBJ1-1
D: TRBD1
CDR3: CASSPGQGRTEAFF
DNA: TGTGCCAGCAGCCCGGGACAGGGAAGGACTGAAGCTTTCTTT

size: NA
V: TRBV10-2
J: TRBJ1-4
D: NA
CDR3: CASGDQGLEKLFF
DNA: TGCGCCAGCGGCGATCAGGGGTTGGAGAAACTGTTTTTT

size: NA
V: TRBV2
J: TRBJ2-3
D: TRBD1
CDR3: CASSPQGFTSTDTQYF
DNA: TGTGCCAGCAGTCCACAGGGGTTCACTAGCACAGATACGCAGTATTTT

size: once
V: TRBV5-1
J: TRBJ2-5
D: NA
CDR3: CASSPTTGTGGTQYF
DNA: TGCGCCAGCAGCCCAACCACCGGGACGGGCGGGACCCAGTACTTC

size: NA
V: TRBV7-9
J: TRBJ1-1
D: NA
CDR3: CASSSGSGGAFF
DNA: TGTGCCAGCAGCTCCGGGAGCGGAGGAGCTTTCTTT

size: NA
V: TRBV5-4
J: TRBJ2-1
D: NA
CDR3: CASNLGPYNEQFF
DNA: TGTGCCAGCAACCTTGGGCCCTACAATGAGCAGTTCTTC

size: few
V: TRBV5-4
J: TRBJ1-1
D: NA
CDR3: CASSLTGTEAFF
DNA: TGTGCCAGCAGCTTGACGGGCACTGAAGCTTTCTTT

size: NA
V: TRBV11-2
J: TRBJ2-7
D: TRBD2
CDR3: CASSLLVAGGPRDEQYF
DNA: TGTGCCAGCAGCTTATTGGTAGCGGGGGGGCCGAGGGACGAGCAGTACTTC

size: NA
V: TRBV28
J: TRBJ1-2
D: NA
CDR3: CASSLAEFYGYTF
DNA: TGTGCCAGCAGTTTAGCAGAATTCTATGGCTACACCTTC

size: NA
V: TRBV7-9
J: TRBJ2-1
D: TRBD1
CDR3: CASSLARGQAVHNEQFF
DNA: TGTGCCAGCAGCTTAGCAAGGGGACAGGCCGTTCACAATGAGCAGTTCTTC

size: few
V: TRBV4-1
J: TRBJ2-7
D: NA
CDR3: CASSQGSGALYEQYF
DNA: TGCGCCAGCAGCCAAGGGTCAGGGGCCCTCTACGAGCAGTACTTC

size: once
V: TRBV5-1
J: TRBJ1-2
D: NA
CDR3: CASSRSGAGDGYTF
DNA: TGCGCCAGCAGCCGCTCCGGGGCAGGGGATGGCTACACCTTC

size: NA
V: TRBV13
J: TRBJ2-7
D: NA
CDR3: CASSFRTVMGHNYEQYF
DNA: TGTGCCAGCAGCTTCCGGACTGTAATGGGGCACAACTACGAGCAGTACTTC

size: NA
V: TRBV30
J: TRBJ2-1
D: NA
CDR3: CAWSGFSYNEQFF
DNA: TGTGCCTGGAGTGGGTTCTCCTACAATGAGCAGTTCTTC

size: NA
V: TRBV28
J: TRBJ1-5
D: NA
CDR3: CASSLYRGAASNQPQHF
DNA: TGTGCCAGCAGTTTATATCGTGGGGCAGCTAGCAATCAGCCCCAGCATTTT

size: few
V: TRBV5-6
J: TRBJ2-5
D: TRBD2
CDR3: CASSLVAGGGETQYF
DNA: TGTGCCAGCAGCTTGGTAGCGGGGGGTGGTGAGACCCAGTACTTC

size: NA
V: TRBV11-2
J: TRBJ2-1
D: TRBD2
CDR3: CASSLAGGGAYNEQFF
DNA: TGTGCCAGCAGCTTAGCGGGCGGGGGGGCCTACAATGAGCAGTTCTTC

size: NA
V: TRBV27
J: TRBJ1-1
D: NA
CDR3: CASSLRGSTEAFF
DNA: TGTGCCAGCAGTTTAAGGGGGAGCACTGAAGCTTTCTTT

size: few
V: TRBV7-2
J: TRBJ1-2
D: NA
CDR3: CASSLAPGGYTF
DNA: TGTGCCAGCAGCTTAGCGCCGGGTGGCTACACCTTC

size: medium-sized
V: TRBV14
J: TRBJ1-4
D: TRBD1
CDR3: CASSQGGARGHEKLFF
DNA: TGTGCCAGCAGCCAAGGAGGCGCCAGGGGGCATGAAAAACTGTTTTTT

size: few
V: TRBV4-1
J: TRBJ2-7
D: NA
CDR3: CASSQEGTRIGGEQYF
DNA: TGCGCCAGCAGCCAAGAAGGGACTCGAATCGGGGGCGAGCAGTACTTC

size: NA
V: TRBV6-6
J: TRBJ1-2
D: NA
CDR3: CASRVLTGFNYGYTF
DNA: TGTGCCAGCAGGGTTCTTACAGGGTTTAACTATGGCTACACCTTC

size: NA
V: TRBV10-2
J: TRBJ1-1
D: NA
CDR3: CASWGPSHPEAFF
DNA: TGCGCCAGTTGGGGTCCCTCGCATCCTGAAGCTTTCTTT

size: NA
V: TRBV27
J: TRBJ2-2
D: NA
CDR3: CASSLSRTGELFF
DNA: TGTGCCAGCAGTTTATCGAGGACCGGGGAGCTGTTTTTT

size: few
V: TRBV19
J: TRBJ1-3
D: NA
CDR3: CASSQCSGNTIYF
DNA: TGTGCCAGTAGTCAGTGCTCTGGAAACACCATATATTTT

size: NA
V: TRBV19
J: TRBJ1-5
D: NA
CDR3: CASSLVGSGTYGPQHF
DNA: TGTGCCAGTAGTCTGGTCGGGTCGGGGACCTATGGGCCCCAGCATTTT

size: once
V: TRBV2
J: TRBJ1-1
D: TRBD1
CDR3: CATNPTDRVRVTEAFF
DNA: TGTGCCACCAACCCTACAGACAGGGTACGGGTTACTGAAGCTTTCTTT

size: NA
V: TRBV12-2
J: TRBJ2-1
D: NA
CDR3: CASRLPGTGWPLDNEQFF
DNA: TGTGCAAGTCGCTTACCCGGGACAGGCTGGCCACTAGACAATGAGCAGTTCTTC

size: NA
V: TRBV4-2
J: TRBJ2-7
D: TRBD2
CDR3: CASSPKGGSGGADAYEQYF
DNA: TGTGCCAGCAGCCCGAAGGGCGGAAGCGGGGGGGCAGATGCCTACGAGCAGTACTTC

size: NA
V: TRBV11-3
J: TRBJ2-3
D: NA
CDR3: CASSLDRREADTQYF
DNA: TGTGCCAGCAGCTTAGATCGGAGGGAGGCAGATACGCAGTATTTT